The source of this T cell receptor beta chain is a study of blood T cell repertoires in COVID-19. The CDR3 covers 17 residues. Germline CDR1 is SGHTA and CDR2 is FQGNSA. V lost 5 bases and J lost 4; bases outside the gene matches: 12. The data were produced by immunoSEQ multiplex PCR, yet TCRdb's version contains in-frame clones alone and is incomplete. The data hold hundreds of thousands of clones, with 92% observed a single time. Sequenced sample: peripheral blood. The chain is built from TRBV7-2 and TRBJ2-2, with 8 bases matching TRBD2. The source of this sequence is a man aged 60 to 69 with COVID-19, enrolled during active disease. CDR3 protein: CASSRRTSSFSTGELFF. CDR3 bases: TGTGCCAGCAGCCGGAGGACTAGCAGTTTTAGCACCGGGGAGCTGTTTTTT.